This T cell receptor (beta chain) was sequenced during a study of tumor and adjacent non-tumor tissue in lung cancer. CDR3 length: 14 residues. Germline loops: CDR1 KGHDR, CDR2 SFDVKD. The germline V and J ends were trimmed by 6 bases and 4 bases, with 11 bases remaining between them. Turning to this clonotype: The CDR3 does not close with the conserved phenylalanine or tryptophan, likely indicating a read error.

A modified ARM-PCR protocol with three rounds of nested PCR amplified TCRbeta. TCRdb reanalysed the multiplex PCR reads using MiXCR and keeps one entry per CDR3 protein. The table has fewer than 100,000 distinct CDR3 sequences, approximately 80% seen once. No cell sorting was done before RNA was extracted from the tissue. Distant lung tissue was collected more than 3 cm away from the tumor edge. Sequencing was performed on distant non-tumor lung tissue. The TCR originated in a man between 60 and 70 years old with non-small cell lung cancer. The chain has TRBV24-1 and TRBJ2-2, with D possibly being TRBD1 (5 bases). CDR3 in DNA: TGTGCCACCAGTTTACAGGTGACCACCGGGGAGCTGTTTTAT. It is translated as CATSLQVTTGELFY.